The 16 T cell receptor beta chains presented below share a single source sample, sequenced in a study of blood T cell repertoires in COVID-19 (dated by TCRdb to 2019 to 2021). The library was generated by the immunoSEQ multiplex PCR assay. Drawn from immuneACCESS, this table holds only the in-frame rearrangements with V and J called that TCRdb kept. Clones are partly lost; checked studies trace under half to an unresolved V gene and leave the rest unexplained. In all, the sample holds around 130,000 clones, and 80% to 90% of those were seen once. The ten top clones hold 9.5% to 11% of the sample. Sample: peripheral blood. Receptors were obtained from a woman of 80 years or more with acute or convalescent COVID-19.

This sequence joins TRBV29-1 and TRBJ2-7, with D possibly being TRBD1 (6 bases). The CDR3 sequence is 13 residues long. The V gene lost 4 bases and the J gene lost 2 bases, with 12 bases spanning the gap. The germline V gene has CDR1 SQVTM and CDR2 ANQGSEA. For the CDR3, the DNA is TGCAGCGTTGGGGACATGCGCCCCTACGAGCAGTACTTC. It translates to CSVGDMRPYEQYF.

As regards this clone: In the same sample, other DNA sequences code for this CDR3. The rearrangement links TRBV18 to TRBJ2-5; D not resolved. The V end was cut by 3 bases, the J end by 1 base, with 6 bases between. This CDR3 has 13 amino acids. Germline-derived CDR1 and CDR2 are KGHSH and LQKENI. The CDR3 reads CASSPSSQETQYF. DNA of the CDR3: TGTGCCAGCTCACCTAGCTCCCAAGAGACCCAGTACTTC.

This chain joins TRBV27 and TRBJ1-5; 9 positions match TRBD1. V lost 3 bases, J lost 6 bases, and 0 bases stayed unmatched. Germline CDR1 and CDR2: MNHEY and SMNVEV (reference sequence). The CDR3 runs to 13 residues. CDR3 nucleotide sequence: TGTGCCAGCAGTTTGGGACAGGGTCAGCCCCAGCATTTT. This encodes CASSLGQGQPQHF.

This clone appeared once. The chain recombines TRBV24-1 with TRBJ2-2; 11 bases match TRBD1. Germline V gives CDR1 KGHDR, CDR2 SFDVKD. Losses at the gene ends were 4 bases for V and 4 bases for J; bases not matched to a gene: 4. The CDR3 is 16 residues long. CDR3 DNA: TGTGCCACCAGTGACCGGACAGGGGGCCTCACCGGGGAGCTGTTTTTT. Protein: CATSDRTGGLTGELFF.

J is TRBJ2-7 and V is TRBV5-1, with TRBD1 matching 11 bases. The CDR3 is 15 residues long. V dropped 4 bases and J dropped 2; count of bases not matched to a gene: 5. Germline CDR1 reads SGHRS; CDR2 reads YFSETQ. Here the CDR3 DNA reads TGCGCCAGCAGCCTCGGACAGGGGGCCACCTACGAGCAGTACTTC. As protein: CASSLGQGATYEQYF.

The chain carries TRBV11-2 and TRBJ2-7; tentatively, D is TRBD1 (6 bases). The CDR3 totals 14 residues. V dropped 3 bases and J dropped 3 bases, with 12 bases sitting between them. The V gene's germline CDR1 is SGHAT and CDR2 FQNNGV. DNA of the CDR3: TGTGCCAGCAGCTTTCAGGGGCCCCGCTACGAGCAGTACTTC. Translating it yields CASSFQGPRYEQYF.

The V gene is TRBV2, the J gene TRBJ1-5; 12 bases align to TRBD1. Losses at the gene ends were 6 bases for V and 0 bases for J; bases not matched to a gene: 6. CDR1 and CDR2 from the germline V gene are SNHLY and FYNNEI. The CDR3 contains 17 residues. CDR3 amino acids: CASSRDRGLNSNQPQHF. Here the CDR3 DNA reads TGTGCCAGCAGCCGGGACAGGGGGCTCAATAGCAATCAGCCCCAGCATTTT.

The chain has TRBV19 and TRBJ2-7, with 8 bases fitting TRBD1. CDR3 length: 17 residues. Germline CDR1 LNHDA, CDR2 SQIVND (reference sequence). Trimming at V came to 6 bases and at J to 0 bases, leaving 13 bases not matched to a gene. The DNA of the CDR3 is TGTGCCAGTAGCACAGACAGGGGAGCATCCACCTCCTACGAGCAGTACTTC. This gives the protein CASSTDRGASTSYEQYF.

The chain employs TRBV28 and TRBJ1-5, with D perhaps TRBD1 (5 bases). Per the germline V gene, CDR1 is MDHEN and CDR2 is SYDVKM. CDR3 length equals 15 residues. Deletions cut 7 bases from V and 2 bases from J, with 15 bases between. The chain's CDR3 is CASNPGGGGNQPQHF. The DNA of the CDR3 is TGTGCCAGCAACCCAGGCGGGGGTGGCAATCAGCCCCAGCATTTT.

This clone was seen a few times. The rearrangement uses TRBV14 and TRBJ2-7, with a tentative D call TRBD2 (5 bases). This CDR3 is built from 11 residues. Trimming removed 2 bases from V and 9 bases from J, with 8 bases in between. Germline values: CDR1 SGHDN, CDR2 FVKESK. Here the CDR3 reads CASSQRGRQYF. CDR3 DNA: TGTGCCAGCAGCCAACGTGGGAGGCAGTACTTC.

The chain has TRBV7-9 and TRBJ1-2; D may be TRBD1 (6 bases). The V end lost 4 bases, the J end lost 5 bases, and 8 bases lay between the germline ends. The CDR3 loop spans 12 amino acids. Germline lookup yields CDR1 SEHNR and CDR2 FQNEAQ (reference sequence). CDR3 loop: CASSWQGYGYTF. For the CDR3, the DNA is TGTGCCAGCAGCTGGCAGGGGTATGGCTACACCTTC.

This chain connects TRBV5-6 to TRBJ2-7; no definite D call. Deletions cut 7 bases from V and 0 bases from J, with 11 bases between. This CDR3 has 13 amino acids. The germline CDR1 and CDR2 sequences are SGHDT and YYEEEE. The CDR3 reads CASASPSSYEQYF. CDR3 nucleotide sequence: TGTGCCAGCGCCTCTCCTAGCTCCTACGAGCAGTACTTC. Full variable domain (missing parts from reference TRBV5-6 and TRBJ2-7): DAGVTQSPTHLIKTRGQQVTLRCSPKSGHDTVSWYQQALGQGPQFIFQYYEEEERQRGNFPDRFSGHQFPNYSSELNVNALLLGDSALYLCASASPSSYEQYFGPGTRLTVT.

Note on this clone: This same CDR3 is encoded by further DNA sequences in the sample. The chain employs TRBV7-9 and TRBJ1-1; D gene unclear. Germline V gene sequence: CDR1 SEHNR, CDR2 FQNEAQ (reference sequence). The CDR3 runs 13 residues. Trimming pared 2 bases from V and 1 base from J, leaving 5 bases between. This CDR3 is CASSLTGNTEAFF. For the CDR3, the DNA is TGTGCCAGCAGCTTAACGGGGAACACTGAAGCTTTCTTT.

The chain uses TRBV6-5 and TRBJ2-7; tentative D call: TRBD1 (5 bases). The length of the CDR3 is 12 residues. Germline V gives CDR1 MNHEY, CDR2 SVGAGI. The germline V and J ends were trimmed by 6 bases and 2 bases, with 8 bases remaining between them. The DNA of the CDR3 is TGTGCCAGCAGGCAGGGCACCTACGAGCAGTACTTC. Amino acid sequence: CASRQGTYEQYF.

The J gene is TRBJ1-1, the V gene TRBV19; 7 bases align to TRBD1. Germline V lookup: CDR1 LNHDA, CDR2 SQIVND (reference sequence). The CDR3 runs to 14 residues. With V trimmed by 6 bases and J by 1 base, 5 bases remained unmatched. The CDR3 is CASRLRDRNTEAFF. Here the CDR3 DNA reads TGTGCCAGTAGACTCCGGGACAGGAACACTGAAGCTTTCTTT.

V gene TRBV18 combines with J gene TRBJ1-3, with D possibly being TRBD1 (6 bases). The germline CDR1 and CDR2 sequences are KGHSH and LQKENI. The CDR3 totals 16 residues. V lost 2 bases, J lost 4 bases, and 15 bases lay in between. The CDR3 region is CASSPEAGAVGNTIYF. CDR3 bases: TGTGCCAGCTCACCAGAGGCGGGGGCCGTAGGAAACACCATATATTTT.